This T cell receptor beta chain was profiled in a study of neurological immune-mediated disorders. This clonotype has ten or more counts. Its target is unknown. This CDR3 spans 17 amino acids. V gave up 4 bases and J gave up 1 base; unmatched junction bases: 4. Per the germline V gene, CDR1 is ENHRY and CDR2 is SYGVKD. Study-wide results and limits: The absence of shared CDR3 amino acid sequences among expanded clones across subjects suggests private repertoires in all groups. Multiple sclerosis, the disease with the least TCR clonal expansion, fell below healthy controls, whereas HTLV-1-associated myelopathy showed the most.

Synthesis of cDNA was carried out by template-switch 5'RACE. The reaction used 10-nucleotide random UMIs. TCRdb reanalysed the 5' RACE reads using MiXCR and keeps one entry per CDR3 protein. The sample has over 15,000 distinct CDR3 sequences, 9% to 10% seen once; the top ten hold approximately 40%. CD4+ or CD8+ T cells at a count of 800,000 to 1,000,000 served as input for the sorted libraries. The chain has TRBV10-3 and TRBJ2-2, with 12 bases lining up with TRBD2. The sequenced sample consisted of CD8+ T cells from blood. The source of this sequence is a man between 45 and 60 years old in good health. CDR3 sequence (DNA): TGTGCCATCAGTGGACTAGCGGGAGAAGGGAACACCGGGGAGCTGTTTTTT. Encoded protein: CAISGLAGEGNTGELFF.